This entry features one T cell receptor (beta chain) sequence. This sample is part of a study of OX40 agonist ivuxolimab in advanced cancers. Trimming stripped 5 bases from V and 3 bases from J, with 10 bases between. Germline values: CDR1 MNHNY, CDR2 SVGAGI (reference sequence). The CDR3 consists of 13 residues. Sequenced by immunoSEQ multiplex PCR; TCRdb stores in-frame clones only, minus some. This table holds about 45,000 clones, 84% found once. This receptor was taken from an adult with an advanced solid tumor such as melanoma, head and neck, liver or kidney cancer. V usage is TRBV6-6 and J usage is TRBJ1-1; D is uncertain. The sequencing here drew on CD4+ or CD8+ T cells sorted from blood, taken in a trial of the OX40 agonist ivuxolimab. The CDR3 nucleotides read TGTGCCAGCAGTCCCAGGCTATACACTGAAGCTTTCTTT. It translates to CASSPRLYTEAFF.